These 19 T cell receptor beta chains share one sample of origin, sequenced in a study of beta chain features in type 1 diabetes. Findings of the study overall: Within each of all four CD4+ subsets, Type 1 diabetes patients had TCRB CDR3s that were moderately but significantly shorter.

Expressed TCRB transcripts were sequenced because the isolated RNA had all been reverse transcribed beforehand. Repertoires were generated with immunoSEQ multiplex PCR, while TCRdb's copy carries only in-frame clones and drops some. This table holds under 300,000 clones, roughly 17% found once. Which antigens these TCRs recognize remains unknown. Sequenced sample: naive CD4+ T cells from blood. The receptors come from a man younger than 40 with type 1 diabetes.

In its sample, this clone was seen a few times. The J gene is TRBJ1-1, the V gene TRBV29-1; 7 bases match TRBD1. Germline V CDR1 and CDR2: SQVTM, ANQGSEA. The CDR3 runs to 13 residues. J was trimmed by 8 bases and V by 0 bases; bases with no gene match: 6. The CDR3 DNA is TGCAGCGTTGAAGATCCGGGGACAGTCGAAGCTTTCTTT. Amino acids: CSVEDPGTVEAFF.

This clone was seen a few times. J is TRBJ2-7 and V is TRBV27; maybe TRBD2 (6 bases). This CDR3 has 13 amino acids. The ends were cut back, 6 bases at V and 0 bases at J, with 9 bases in the middle. Germline V gene lookup returns CDR1 MNHEY and CDR2 SMNVEV (reference sequence). The CDR3 DNA follows: TGTGCCAGCAGGCGGGACGGCTCCTACGAGCAGTACTTC. Translated, it gives CASRRDGSYEQYF.

This clone was counted between two and nine times. The chain uses TRBV15 and TRBJ2-3, with D perhaps matching TRBD1 (6 bases). The V end was cut by 0 bases, the J end by 12 bases, with 13 bases between. The CDR3 totals 13 residues. Germline CDR1 is LNHNV and CDR2 is YYDKDF (reference sequence). Here the CDR3 reads CATSRDEGDPQYF. In DNA form, the CDR3 reads TGTGCCACCAGCAGAGATGAGGGGGACCCTCAGTATTTT.

This clone was seen more than once but under ten times. The rearrangement uses TRBV7-3 and TRBJ2-6; 10 positions match TRBD2. The junction had 0 bases not matched to a gene; V was cut back by 5 bases and J by 2 bases. There are 15 residues in the CDR3. Germline assignment: CDR1 SGHTA and CDR2 FQGTGA. CDR3 coding DNA: TGTGCCAGCAGCCTAGCGGGGGCTGGGGCCAACGTCCTGACTTTC. Protein sequence: CASSLAGAGANVLTF.

This clone has a handful of counts. This chain joins TRBV9 and TRBJ1-1; D gene unclear. Trimming removed 7 bases at V and 4 bases at J, with 17 bases between. The CDR3 is made up of 14 amino acids. CDR1 and CDR2 from the germline V gene are SGDLS and YYNGEE. The DNA of the CDR3 is TGTGCCAGCGCTAACGCCCCAATGAGCACTGAAGCTTTCTTT. It translates to CASANAPMSTEAFF.

This clone came up a few times. V is TRBV30 and J is TRBJ1-5; 9 nucleotides align to TRBD1. Germline V gives CDR1 GTSNPN, CDR2 SVGIG (reference sequence). V trimming: 5 bases; J trimming: 7 bases; junction bases outside the gene matches: 6. The CDR3 is 13 amino acids. The CDR3, as DNA: TGTGCCTGGTCCGGGACAGGGAGCCAGCCCCAGCATTTT. Translating it yields CAWSGTGSQPQHF. The variable domain in full, with the rest retrieved from reference TRBV30 and TRBJ1-5, is SQTIHQWPATLVQPVGSPLSLECTVEGTSNPNLYWYRQAAGRGLQLLFYSVGIGQISSEVPQNLSASRPQDRQFILSSKKLLLSDSGFYLCAWSGTGSQPQHFGDGTRLSIL.

This sequence joins TRBV9 and TRBJ2-7; D ambiguous. Germline V gene lookup returns CDR1 SGDLS and CDR2 YYNGEE. Trimming removed 4 bases from V and 6 bases from J, with 14 bases in between. This CDR3 contains 13 residues. The DNA of the CDR3 is TGTGCCAGCAGCCCGGGTCCGGTCTCCGAGCAGTACTTC. Amino acid sequence: CASSPGPVSEQYF.

This clone was observed a handful of times. This chain uses TRBV10-3 with TRBJ2-2; maybe TRBD1 (5 bases). V was trimmed by 5 bases and J by 6 bases, leaving 13 bases between them. The CDR3 runs to 14 residues. Germline CDR1 and CDR2: ENHRY and SYGVKD. CDR3 amino acids: CAISSSGNSGELFF. The CDR3 nucleotides are TGTGCCATCAGTTCCTCAGGGAATTCCGGGGAGCTGTTTTTT.

This clone was counted between two and nine times. V is TRBV10-3 and J is TRBJ1-4; D is possibly TRBD1 (6 bases). Looked up from germline, CDR1 is ENHRY and CDR2 is SYGVKD. Trimming stripped 4 bases from V and 4 bases from J, with 10 bases between. CDR3 size: 14 residues. The CDR3 reads CAISAGQYNEKLFF. For the CDR3, the DNA is TGTGCCATCAGTGCCGGACAGTATAATGAAAAACTGTTTTTT.

The chain joins TRBV7-9 to TRBJ2-2, with 8 bases matching TRBD1. Looked up from germline, CDR1 is SEHNR and CDR2 is FQNEAQ (reference sequence). The trim removed 6 bases at V and 5 bases at J, leaving 11 bases unmatched. The CDR3 contains 16 residues. The CDR3 DNA sequence: TGTGCCAGCAGACCTACAGGGGGAGGTTTGACCGGGGAGCTGTTTTTT. Protein product: CASRPTGGGLTGELFF.

The genes are TRBV15 and TRBJ2-3; D is perhaps TRBD1 (5 bases). Trimming stripped 4 bases from V and 0 bases from J, with 8 bases between. Germline CDR1 LNHNV, CDR2 YYDKDF (reference sequence). The CDR3 is made up of 14 amino acids. The CDR3, as DNA: TGTGCCACCAGCACAAGACAGAGCACAGATACGCAGTATTTT. Protein sequence: CATSTRQSTDTQYF.

This clone came up a few times. The CDR3 loop reads CASSSQTASTDTQYF. The CDR3 nucleotides are TGTGCCAGCAGCTCGCAGACGGCGAGCACAGATACGCAGTATTTT. The V call is TRBV11-2, the J call TRBJ2-3; no firm D call. Trimming took 4 bases from V and 0 from J, leaving 11 bases between them. Germline CDR1 is SGHAT and CDR2 is FQNNGV. This CDR3 contains 15 residues.

The CDR3 loop reads CASTLPRIYEQYF. For the CDR3, the DNA is TGCGCCAGCACCCTACCCCGGATCTACGAGCAGTACTTC. The chain couples TRBV5-1 to TRBJ2-7, with D unresolved. CDR1 and CDR2 from the germline V gene are SGHRS and YFSETQ. Trimming left V 6 bases short and J 3 bases short, with 13 bases between. The CDR3 runs 13 residues.

The chain combines TRBV30 with TRBJ2-3, with a tentative D call TRBD1 (5 bases). The V end was cut by 3 bases, the J end by 0 bases, with 10 bases between. The CDR3 sequence is 14 residues long. Per the germline V gene, CDR1 is GTSNPN and CDR2 is SVGIG (reference sequence). The CDR3 DNA is TGTGCCTGGAGCGGCAGGGCAAGCACAGATACGCAGTATTTT. Its protein is CAWSGRASTDTQYF.

The J gene is TRBJ2-4, the V gene TRBV21-1. TRBV21-1 is annotated as a pseudogene. The CDR3 contains 11 residues. The chain's CDR3 is CASSARDHPYF. The CDR3, as DNA: TGTGCCAGCTCAGCAAGGGACCATCCGTACTTC.

The chain couples TRBV30 to TRBJ2-5; no clear D. Germline loops: CDR1 GTSNPN, CDR2 SVGIG (reference sequence). Trimming shortened V by 4 bases and J by 2 bases, and 14 bases separated the two germline ends. This CDR3 has 14 amino acids. CDR3 sequence (DNA): TGTGCCTGGACCCTGGTTGGAAGGCAAGAGACCCAGTACTTC. It yields the protein CAWTLVGRQETQYF.

V and J are TRBV5-1 and TRBJ1-2; D gene uncertain. The CDR3 runs to 16 residues. V was trimmed by 4 bases and J by 3 bases, leaving 19 bases between them. CDR1 is SGHRS, CDR2 YFSETQ, per germline. For the CDR3, the DNA is TGCGCCAGCAGCCCGTCGTTCGGCAGTGTCTACTATGGCTACACCTTC. Translation: CASSPSFGSVYYGYTF.

This clone has only one observation. This chain links TRBV5-4 with TRBJ2-3; D gene ambiguous. The CDR3 has 13 residues. The germline V gene encodes CDR1 SGHNT and CDR2 YYREEE (reference sequence). V shed 4 bases and J shed 4 bases, with 10 bases lying between them. CDR3 amino acids: CASSPSPPDTQYF. CDR3 DNA: TGTGCCAGCAGCCCGAGTCCACCAGATACGCAGTATTTT.

The gene calls are TRBV11-1 and TRBJ2-5; D may be TRBD1 (6 bases). V shed 1 base and J shed 5 bases, with 14 bases lying between them. Per germline, CDR1 SGHAT and CDR2 FQDESV (reference sequence). CDR3 length: 15 residues. This CDR3 is CASSLGRGLGETQYF. Here the CDR3 DNA reads TGTGCCAGCAGCTTAGGCAGGGGCCTCGGGGAGACCCAGTACTTC.